A selection of T cell receptor beta chains follows, all from one sample in a study of blood T cell repertoires in COVID-19. Produced via immunoSEQ multiplex PCR; TCRdb's table is partial and in-frame only. The repertoire consists of some 200,000 clones, with less than 90% occurring once and the leading ten covering under 2%. Sequenced material: peripheral blood. Source of these receptors: a man between 65 and 80 years old with acute or convalescent COVID-19. Each CDR3 is given without its conserved first and last residue. A D gene is named only where the DNA matches it firmly. For some rows the clone size is stated as once, few or many, or as a class when expanded; others skip it.

abundance	v_gene	d_gene	CDR3aa
NA	TRBV15	TRBD1	ATSREGQGTNSPLH
NA	TRBV29-1	NA	SVVQNEQF
NA	TRBV4-1	TRBD1	ASSQPGQGAGTQY
NA	TRBV5-1	NA	ASSLRDMNTEAF
NA	TRBV11-1	NA	ASSAHPRGGSNEQF
NA	TRBV6-5	TRBD1	ASSSGQGTFEQY
NA	TRBV6-6	TRBD1	ASSSIRGQISYEQY
NA	TRBV5-1	NA	ASSSTGELF
NA	TRBV3-1/TRBV3-2	TRBD2	ASSPTSGNSYNEQF
NA	TRBV9	NA	ASSANPTQGDEAF
NA	TRBV19	TRBD1	ASSSTMRDRRNTIY
once	TRBV2	TRBD2	ASNIGLAGLTDTQY
NA	TRBV24-1	TRBD1	ATSETGTGTDTQY
once	TRBV7-9	NA	ASSPGQNPNYGYT
NA	TRBV5-1	NA	ASSKGLQETQY
NA	TRBV5-4	NA	ASSRPLPGEQETQY
NA	TRBV4-2	NA	ASSREAGSGNQPQH
NA	TRBV7-2	NA	ASRLNRSPSYEQY
NA	TRBV7-2	NA	ASSLREVGGYT
NA	TRBV4-2	TRBD1	ASSRSGTGNTEAF
NA	TRBV7-9	TRBD1	ASSQTGEDEQY
NA	TRBV27	NA	ASSDLYNEQF
few	TRBV9	NA	ASSQGMSNQPQH
NA	TRBV7-2	TRBD2	ASSPTGGAGGELF
NA	TRBV19	TRBD1	ASSGQGNSQPQH
NA	TRBV25-1	NA	ASPPTLSRSSYEQY
few	TRBV18	NA	ASSPPGGGHTEAF
NA	TRBV29-1	TRBD1	STGTGVLAF
once	TRBV19	TRBD1	ASSRYGDRASYGYT
NA	TRBV19	NA	ASSMISSGANVLT
NA	TRBV7-9	TRBD2	ASSPRTSGFSYEQY
NA	TRBV18	TRBD2	ASSLRLAGVQETQY
NA	TRBV28	TRBD2	ASRRTSATYEQY
NA	TRBV10-3	TRBD2	AISEPGASGSPDTQY
NA	TRBV30	TRBD2	AWDRGRLASGSGETQY
NA	TRBV18	NA	ASSGGIQAFTDTQY
NA	TRBV6-5	NA	ASSPGAGYT